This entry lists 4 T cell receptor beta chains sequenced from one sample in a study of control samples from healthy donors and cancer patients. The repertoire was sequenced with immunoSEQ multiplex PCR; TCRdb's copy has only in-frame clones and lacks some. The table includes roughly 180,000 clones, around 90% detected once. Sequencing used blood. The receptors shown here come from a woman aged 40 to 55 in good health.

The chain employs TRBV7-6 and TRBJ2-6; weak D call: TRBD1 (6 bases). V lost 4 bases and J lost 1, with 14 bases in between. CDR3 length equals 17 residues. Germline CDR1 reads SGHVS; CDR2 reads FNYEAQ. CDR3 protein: CASSSLTGSSGANVLTF. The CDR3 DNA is TGTGCCAGCAGCTCCTTGACAGGTTCGTCTGGGGCCAACGTCCTGACTTTC.

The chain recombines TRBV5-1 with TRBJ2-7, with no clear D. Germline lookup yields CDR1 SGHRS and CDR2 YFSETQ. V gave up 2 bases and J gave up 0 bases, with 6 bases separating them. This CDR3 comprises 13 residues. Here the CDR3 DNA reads TGCGCCAGCAGCTTCTCAGGCTCCTACGAGCAGTACTTC. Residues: CASSFSGSYEQYF.

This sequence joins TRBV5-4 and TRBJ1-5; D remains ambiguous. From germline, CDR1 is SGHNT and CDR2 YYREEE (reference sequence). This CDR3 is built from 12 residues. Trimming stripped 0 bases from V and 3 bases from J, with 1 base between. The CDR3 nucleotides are TGTGCCAGCAGCTTGGACAATCAGCCCCAGCATTTT. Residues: CASSLDNQPQHF.

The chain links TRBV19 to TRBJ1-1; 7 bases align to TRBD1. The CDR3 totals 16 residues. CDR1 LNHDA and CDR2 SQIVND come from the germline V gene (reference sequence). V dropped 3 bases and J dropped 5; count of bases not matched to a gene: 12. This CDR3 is CASSIGIQGRRTEAFF. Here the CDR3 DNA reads TGTGCCAGTAGTATTGGTATACAGGGGAGGCGGACTGAAGCTTTCTTT. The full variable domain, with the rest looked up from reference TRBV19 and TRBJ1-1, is DGGITQSPKYLFRKEGQNVTLSCEQNLNHDAMYWYRQDPGQGLRLIYYSQIVNDFQKGDIAEGYSVSREKKESFPLTVTSAQKNPTAFYLCASSIGIQGRRTEAFFGQGTRLTVV.